These T cell receptor beta chains were read from a single sample in a study of OX40 agonist ivuxolimab in advanced cancers. Generated by immunoSEQ multiplex PCR, the TCRdb table keeps only in-frame clones and is missing some. The data show roughly 56,000 clones, about 85% seen once. The sample here was CD4+ or CD8+ T cells sorted from blood, taken in a trial of the OX40 agonist ivuxolimab. The receptors derive from an adult with an advanced solid tumor such as melanoma, head and neck, liver or kidney cancer. Both conserved end residues are part of each CDR3. The D gene is left open where the match is weak. The listing skips clone size in some rows; elsewhere it reads once, few, many or a size class.

v_gene	abundance	j_gene	d_gene	CDR3aa	CDR3nt
TRBV2	-	TRBJ2-7	TRBD1	CASSDEGAGNSYEQYF	TGTGCCAGCAGTGATGAGGGGGCGGGTAACTCCTACGAGCAGTACTTC
TRBV18	-	TRBJ2-5	TRBD2	CASSRGTSGSSETQYF	TGTGCCAGCTCACGCGGGACTAGCGGGAGTAGTGAGACCCAGTACTTC
TRBV7-2	-	TRBJ2-7	TRBD1	CASSQAGQGGEQYF	TGTGCCAGCAGCCAAGCCGGACAGGGAGGCGAGCAGTACTTC
TRBV18	-	TRBJ1-4	TRBD1	CASSLDRGLNEKLFF	TGTGCCAGCTCGCTAGACAGGGGCCTTAATGAAAAACTGTTTTTT
TRBV5-1	-	TRBJ2-1	TRBD2	CASSAGTSGRFDNEQFF	TGCGCCAGCAGCGCCGGGACTAGCGGGAGGTTTGACAATGAGCAGTTCTTC
TRBV7-3	-	TRBJ2-5	-	CASSLFSGETQYF	TGTGCCAGCAGCTTGTTCTCGGGAGAGACCCAGTACTTC
TRBV4-1	-	TRBJ2-1	TRBD2	CASSVAGYEQFF	TGCGCCAGCAGCGTAGCGGGATATGAGCAGTTCTTC
TRBV7-9	-	TRBJ2-1	-	CASGFLGEQFF	TGTGCCAGCGGATTTCTGGGGGAGCAGTTCTTC
TRBV2	few	TRBJ1-5	-	CASSDGRLGQPQHF	TGTGCCAGCAGTGACGGGCGTCTGGGTCAGCCCCAGCATTTT
TRBV10-3	-	TRBJ2-3	TRBD2	CAIRLAERDTQYF	TGTGCCATCAGACTAGCGGAAAGGGATACGCAGTATTTT
TRBV5-6	-	TRBJ2-3	-	CASSLFFGTDTQYF	TGTGCCAGCAGCTTGTTTTTCGGGACAGATACGCAGTATTTT
TRBV7-2	-	TRBJ2-3	-	CASSPSGGRADTQYF	TGTGCCAGCAGCCCATCGGGTGGCCGGGCAGATACGCAGTATTTT
TRBV5-1	-	TRBJ2-6	-	CASSHQISGANVLTF	TGCGCCAGCAGCCATCAAATTTCGGGGGCCAACGTCCTGACTTTC
TRBV19	-	TRBJ1-6	TRBD1	CATGTGGNSPLHF	TGTGCCACCGGGACAGGGGGTAATTCACCCCTCCACTTT
TRBV15	-	TRBJ1-5	-	CATSGTYSNQPQHF	TGTGCCACCAGCGGGACTTATAGCAATCAGCCCCAGCATTTT
TRBV6-6	-	TRBJ2-1	-	CASSYAPYNEQFF	TGTGCCAGCAGTTACGCTCCTTACAATGAGCAGTTCTTC
TRBV4-2	-	TRBJ1-2	TRBD1	CASSQGQGGNYGYTF	TGTGCCAGCAGCCAAGGACAGGGGGGCAACTATGGCTACACCTTC
TRBV11-3	-	TRBJ2-7	-	CASSSGPASSYEQYF	TGTGCCAGCAGCTCAGGTCCAGCGAGCTCCTACGAGCAGTACTTC
TRBV7-9	-	TRBJ2-7	TRBD1	CASSLGGGDEQYF	TGTGCCAGCAGCTTAGGAGGGGGCGACGAGCAGTACTTC
TRBV28	-	TRBJ2-3	TRBD2	CASRASGRETADTQYF	TGTGCCAGCAGGGCTAGCGGGAGAGAAACCGCAGATACGCAGTATTTT
TRBV28	-	TRBJ2-1	TRBD2	CASSYLRTSSYNEQFF	TGTGCCAGCAGTTACCTCAGGACTAGCAGCTACAATGAGCAGTTCTTC
TRBV27	-	TRBJ2-1	TRBD2	CASSAYSGRAGNEQFF	TGTGCCAGCAGTGCGTATAGCGGGAGGGCGGGGAATGAGCAGTTCTTC
TRBV5-4	-	TRBJ2-4	-	CASSLEQGDYVQYF	TGTGCCAGCAGCTTGGAACAGGGGGACTACGTTCAGTACTTC
TRBV11-2	-	TRBJ2-2	TRBD2	CASSSLAGNTGELFF	TGTGCCAGCAGCTCACTAGCGGGGAACACCGGGGAGCTGTTTTTT
TRBV28	-	TRBJ2-2	-	CASSLSQDRNTGELFF	TGTGCCAGCAGTTTATCCCAGGACAGGAACACCGGGGAGCTGTTTTTT
TRBV7-9	-	TRBJ2-7	-	CASSLDGYYEQYF	TGTGCCAGCAGCTTAGACGGGTACTACGAGCAGTACTTC
TRBV28	once	TRBJ1-4	-	CASSLGETNEKLFF	TGTGCCAGCAGTTTAGGGGAGACTAATGAAAAACTGTTTTTT
TRBV10-1	-	TRBJ2-4	-	CASSGVAKNIQYF	TGCGCCAGCAGCGGGGTAGCCAAAAACATTCAGTACTTC
TRBV5-6	-	TRBJ2-7	-	CASSQVQGGEQYF	TGTGCCAGCAGCCAAGTGCAGGGCGGCGAGCAGTACTTC
TRBV5-5	once	TRBJ2-7	-	CASSLSLEASYEQYF	TGTGCCAGCAGCTTGTCGCTCGAAGCGTCCTACGAGCAGTACTTC
TRBV12-5	-	TRBJ1-1	-	CASGLTGWNTEAFF	TGTGCTAGTGGTTTGACAGGCTGGAACACTGAAGCTTTCTTT
TRBV27	-	TRBJ2-3	TRBD2	CASSSGTSRGDTQYF	TGTGCCAGCAGTTCAGGGACTAGTAGAGGAGATACGCAGTATTTT
TRBV10-3	-	TRBJ2-2	-	CATRSGGELFF	TGTGCCACCAGGTCGGGCGGGGAGCTGTTTTTT
TRBV5-4	-	TRBJ1-1	TRBD1	CASSHETGEYTEAFF	TGTGCCAGCAGCCACGAGACAGGGGAGTACACTGAAGCTTTCTTT
TRBV7-9	-	TRBJ2-1	-	CASSLVPDNEQFF	TGTGCCAGCAGCTTAGTCCCAGACAATGAGCAGTTCTTC
TRBV25-1	-	TRBJ2-5	TRBD2	CASRAGDNLNF	TGTGCCAGCCGGGCGGGGGATAACCTGAACTTC
TRBV28	-	TRBJ2-7	TRBD2	CASTVRTGLAGVGEQYF	TGTGCCAGCACGGTTAGGACGGGACTAGCGGGAGTTGGCGAGCAGTACTTC
TRBV7-9	once	TRBJ2-7	-	CASSSTQSQRSSYEQYF	TGTGCCAGCAGCTCCACCCAGTCCCAGCGGAGCTCCTACGAGCAGTACTTC
TRBV28	-	TRBJ2-7	TRBD1	CASSFSRGTGATIAYEQYF	TGTGCCAGCAGTTTTTCGCGCGGGACAGGGGCCACAATAGCCTACGAGCAGTACTTC
TRBV5-6	-	TRBJ2-3	-	CASSPDVAGGTDTQYF	TGTGCCAGCAGCCCGGACGTTGCAGGGGGCACAGATACGCAGTATTTT
TRBV28	-	TRBJ2-7	TRBD1	CASRPSRDRVPGEQYF	TGTGCCAGCAGACCCTCCCGGGACAGGGTCCCGGGCGAGCAGTACTTC
TRBV18	-	TRBJ2-1	TRBD1	CASSTSSLQGGEQFF	TGTGCCAGCTCAACCTCCTCTTTACAGGGGGGTGAGCAGTTCTTC
TRBV5-1	-	TRBJ2-3	-	CASSPRGVGITDTQYF	TGCGCCAGCAGCCCTCGCGGGGTGGGGATCACAGATACGCAGTATTTT
TRBV27	few	TRBJ2-3	TRBD1	CASKNIRTGRDTQYF	TGTGCCAGCAAAAATATCAGGACAGGGAGAGATACGCAGTATTTT
TRBV4-1	-	TRBJ1-1	TRBD1	CASSQVSTGGEAFF	TGCGCCAGCAGCCAAGTCTCGACAGGGGGTGAAGCTTTCTTT
TRBV5-1	-	TRBJ1-1	-	CASSLDPVMNTEAFF	TGCGCCAGCAGCTTGGATCCGGTAATGAACACTGAAGCTTTCTTT